Listed here are 6 T cell receptor beta chains from one sample, sequenced in a study of PD-L1 blockade in urothelial cancer. Time point indicated: pretreatment peripheral blood. Method: immunoSEQ multiplex PCR; TCRdb's copy keeps in-frame clones and lacks some. The sample consists of 55,000 to 80,000 clones, roughly 79% of them appearing once. Material: PBMCs, obtained around atezolizumab (anti-PD-L1) treatment. The receptors were gathered from a man aged 70 or older with urothelial cancer.

The chain couples TRBV27 to TRBJ2-3, with D perhaps TRBD2 (5 bases). The CDR3 has 15 residues. V was clipped by 3 bases and J by 4 bases, with 14 bases between them. Germline CDR1 and CDR2: MNHEY and SMNVEV (reference sequence). This CDR3 reads CASSFDWLAPDTQYF. CDR3 nucleotide sequence: TGTGCCAGCAGTTTTGATTGGCTAGCCCCAGATACGCAGTATTTT.

This clone was picked up a small number of times. The rearrangement joins TRBV5-1 to TRBJ2-3, with 8 bases that match TRBD2. CDR1 and CDR2 from the germline V gene are SGHRS and YFSETQ. The CDR3 sequence is 18 residues long. The V and J ends lost 0 bases and 5 bases, in that order; junction bases with no gene match: 14. This CDR3 reads CASSLGGGGTRTVDTQYF. The CDR3 DNA reads as TGCGCCAGCAGCTTGGGAGGTGGTGGGACTAGGACCGTAGATACGCAGTATTTT.

This chain links TRBV11-1 with TRBJ1-1; no firm D call. The V end lost 6 bases, the J end lost 0 bases, and 14 bases lay between the germline ends. The germline V gene has CDR1 SGHAT and CDR2 FQDESV (reference sequence). The CDR3 loop spans 15 amino acids. This chain's CDR3 is CASSPRGAMNTEAFF. CDR3 in DNA: TGTGCCAGCAGTCCCCGGGGAGCCATGAACACTGAAGCTTTCTTT.

The rearrangement links TRBV14 to TRBJ2-7; 7 nucleotides align to TRBD2. This CDR3 is 14 amino acids long. The J segment lost 3 bases and the V segment lost 3 bases, leaving 5 bases of the junction unmatched. Germline CDR1 reads SGHDN; CDR2 reads FVKESK. The CDR3 DNA reads as TGTGCCAGCAGCCACCGAGCGGGACGCTACGAGCAGTACTTC. Translated: CASSHRAGRYEQYF. Based on the CDR3 plus reference TRBV14 and TRBJ2-7, the full variable domain is EAGVTQFPSHSVIEKGQTVTLRCDPISGHDNLYWYRRVMGKEIKFLLHFVKESKQDESGMPNNRFLAERTGGTYSTLKVQPAELEDSGVYFCASSHRAGRYEQYFGPGTRLTVT.

This clone has only one observation. This rearrangement joins TRBV5-4 to TRBJ2-2, with D possibly being TRBD1 (6 bases). There are 16 residues in the CDR3. V was clipped by 7 bases and J by 6 bases, with 22 bases between them. The germline V gene encodes CDR1 SGHNT and CDR2 YYREEE (reference sequence). The CDR3: CASFSGRDTYAGELFF. The CDR3, as DNA: TGTGCCAGCTTCTCAGGCAGGGACACATACGCCGGGGAGCTGTTTTTT.

V gene TRBV2 combines with J gene TRBJ2-1; 9 bases fit TRBD2. V was pared by 7 bases and J by 7 bases, with 5 bases of the junction left unmatched. Looked up from germline, CDR1 is SNHLY and CDR2 is FYNNEI. This CDR3 region has 13 residues. CDR3 DNA: TGTGCCAGCAATGGACTAGCGCGGAATGAGCAGTTCTTC. Protein: CASNGLARNEQFF.